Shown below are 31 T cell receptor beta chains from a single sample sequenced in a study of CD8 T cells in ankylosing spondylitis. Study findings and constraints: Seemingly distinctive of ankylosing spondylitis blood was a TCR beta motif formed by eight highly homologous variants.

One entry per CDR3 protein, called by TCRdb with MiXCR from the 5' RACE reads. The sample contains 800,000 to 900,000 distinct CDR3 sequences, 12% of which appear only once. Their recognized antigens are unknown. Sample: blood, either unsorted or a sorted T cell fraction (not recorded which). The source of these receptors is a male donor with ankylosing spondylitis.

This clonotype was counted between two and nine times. The chain's CDR3 is CASSLAHNSYNEQFF. DNA for the CDR3: TGCGCCAGCAGCTTGGCCCACAACTCCTACAATGAGCAGTTCTTC. The genes are TRBV5-1 and TRBJ2-1; D ambiguous. The V end was cut by 0 bases, the J end by 0 bases, with 7 bases between. The CDR3 spans 15 residues. The germline gives CDR1 SGHRS, CDR2 YFSETQ.

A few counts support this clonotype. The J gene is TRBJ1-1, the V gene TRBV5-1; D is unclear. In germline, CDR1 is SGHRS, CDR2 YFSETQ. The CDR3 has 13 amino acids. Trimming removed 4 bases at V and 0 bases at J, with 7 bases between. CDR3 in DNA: TGCGCCAGCAGCCCTGCACTGAACACTGAAGCTTTCTTT. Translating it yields CASSPALNTEAFF.

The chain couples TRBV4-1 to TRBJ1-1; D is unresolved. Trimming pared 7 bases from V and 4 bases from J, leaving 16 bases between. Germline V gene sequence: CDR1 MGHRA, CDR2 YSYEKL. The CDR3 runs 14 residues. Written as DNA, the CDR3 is TGCGCCAGCACCCCAAGGTGGAGACCCACTGAAGCTTTCTTT. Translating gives CASTPRWRPTEAFF.

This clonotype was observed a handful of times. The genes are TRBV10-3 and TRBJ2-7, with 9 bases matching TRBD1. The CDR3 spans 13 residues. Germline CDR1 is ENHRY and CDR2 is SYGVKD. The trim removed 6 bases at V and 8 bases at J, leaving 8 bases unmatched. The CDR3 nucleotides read TGTGCCATCAGCGTCGACAGGGGGAATAAGCAGTACTTC. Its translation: CAISVDRGNKQYF.

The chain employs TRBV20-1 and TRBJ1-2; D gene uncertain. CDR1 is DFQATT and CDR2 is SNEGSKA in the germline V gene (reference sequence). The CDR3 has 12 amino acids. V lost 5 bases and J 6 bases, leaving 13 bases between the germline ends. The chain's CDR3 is CSAPFPGNGYTF. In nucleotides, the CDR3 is TGCAGTGCTCCCTTCCCGGGGAATGGCTACACCTTC.

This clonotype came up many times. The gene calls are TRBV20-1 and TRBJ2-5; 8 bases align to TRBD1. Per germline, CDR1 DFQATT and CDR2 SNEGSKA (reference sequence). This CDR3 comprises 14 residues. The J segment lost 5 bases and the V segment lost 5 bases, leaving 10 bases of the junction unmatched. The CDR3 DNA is TGCAGTGCTTATCCCCGGACAGGGCAGGAGACCCAGTACTTC. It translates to CSAYPRTGQETQYF.

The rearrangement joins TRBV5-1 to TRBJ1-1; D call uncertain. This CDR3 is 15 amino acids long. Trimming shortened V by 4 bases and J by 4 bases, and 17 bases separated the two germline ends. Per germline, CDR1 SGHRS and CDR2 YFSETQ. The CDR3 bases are TGCGCCAGCAGCCTCAACAGCCTCTACGGCACTGAAGCTTTCTTT. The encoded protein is CASSLNSLYGTEAFF.

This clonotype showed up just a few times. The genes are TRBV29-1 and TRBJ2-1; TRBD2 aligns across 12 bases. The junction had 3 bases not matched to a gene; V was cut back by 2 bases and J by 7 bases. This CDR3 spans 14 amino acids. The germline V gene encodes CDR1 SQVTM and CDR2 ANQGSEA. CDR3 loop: CSVELAGGPNEQFF. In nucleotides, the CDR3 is TGCAGCGTTGAACTAGCGGGAGGGCCAAATGAGCAGTTCTTC.

Here the CDR3 reads CSARGTSGASGEQFF. The CDR3 DNA is TGCAGTGCTAGAGGGACTAGCGGGGCATCTGGTGAGCAGTTCTTC. The gene calls are TRBV20-1 and TRBJ2-1; 12 positions match TRBD2. This CDR3 is built from 15 residues. The germline V gene encodes CDR1 DFQATT and CDR2 SNEGSKA (reference sequence). With 1 base clipped from V and 9 bases from J, the junction kept 7 bases outside the gene matches.

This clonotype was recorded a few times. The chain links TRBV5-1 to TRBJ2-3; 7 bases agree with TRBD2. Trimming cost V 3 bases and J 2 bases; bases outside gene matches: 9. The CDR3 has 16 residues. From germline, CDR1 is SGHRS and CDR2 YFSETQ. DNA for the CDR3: TGCGCCAGCAGCTGGGGAGGGACTTCCCTCACAGATACGCAGTATTTT. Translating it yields CASSWGGTSLTDTQYF.

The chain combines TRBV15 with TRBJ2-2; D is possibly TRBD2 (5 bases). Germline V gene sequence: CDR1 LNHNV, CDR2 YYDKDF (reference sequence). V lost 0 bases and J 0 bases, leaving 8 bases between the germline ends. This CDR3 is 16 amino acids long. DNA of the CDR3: TGTGCCACCAGCAGAGATATTAGCGCGAACACCGGGGAGCTGTTTTTT. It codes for CATSRDISANTGELFF.

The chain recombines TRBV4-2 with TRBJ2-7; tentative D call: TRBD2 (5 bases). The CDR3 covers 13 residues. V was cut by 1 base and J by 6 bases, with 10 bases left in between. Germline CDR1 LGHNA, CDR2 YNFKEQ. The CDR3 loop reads CASSQVAAAEQYF. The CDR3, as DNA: TGTGCCAGCAGCCAAGTGGCAGCGGCCGAGCAGTACTTC.

CDR3 nucleotides: TGTGCCAGCAGCTCCAGGGTGGGAACCGGGGAGCTGTTTTTT. Protein: CASSSRVGTGELFF. The chain carries TRBV7-2 and TRBJ2-2, with D perhaps TRBD1 (5 bases). Trimming took 4 bases from V and 5 from J, leaving 11 bases between them. Germline lookup yields CDR1 SGHTA and CDR2 FQGNSA. There are 14 residues in the CDR3.

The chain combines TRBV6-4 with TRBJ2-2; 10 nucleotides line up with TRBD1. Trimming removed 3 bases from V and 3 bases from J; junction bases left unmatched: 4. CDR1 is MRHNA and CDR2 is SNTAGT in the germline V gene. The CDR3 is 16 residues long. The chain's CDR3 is CASSERGQGYTGELFF. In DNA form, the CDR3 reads TGTGCCAGCAGTGAGAGGGGACAGGGGTACACCGGGGAGCTGTTTTTT.

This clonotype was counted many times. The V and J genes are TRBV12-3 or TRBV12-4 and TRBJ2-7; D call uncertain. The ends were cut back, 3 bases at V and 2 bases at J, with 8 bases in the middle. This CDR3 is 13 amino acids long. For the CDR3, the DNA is TGTGCCAGCAGTTTCGCACAGACCTACGAGCAGTACTTC. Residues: CASSFAQTYEQYF.

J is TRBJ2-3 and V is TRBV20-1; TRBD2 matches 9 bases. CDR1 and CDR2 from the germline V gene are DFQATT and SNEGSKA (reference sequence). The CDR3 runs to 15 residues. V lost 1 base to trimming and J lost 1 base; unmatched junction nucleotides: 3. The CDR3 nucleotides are TGCAGTGCTAGAGTAGCGGGGGATGGCACAGATACGCAGTATTTT. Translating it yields CSARVAGDGTDTQYF.

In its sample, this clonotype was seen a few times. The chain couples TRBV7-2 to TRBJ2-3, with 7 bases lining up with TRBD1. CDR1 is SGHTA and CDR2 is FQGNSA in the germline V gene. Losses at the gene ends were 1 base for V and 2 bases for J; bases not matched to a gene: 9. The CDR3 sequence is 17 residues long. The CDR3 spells CASSLGFWGQHTDTQYF. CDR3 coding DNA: TGTGCCAGCAGCTTAGGATTTTGGGGACAGCACACAGATACGCAGTATTTT.

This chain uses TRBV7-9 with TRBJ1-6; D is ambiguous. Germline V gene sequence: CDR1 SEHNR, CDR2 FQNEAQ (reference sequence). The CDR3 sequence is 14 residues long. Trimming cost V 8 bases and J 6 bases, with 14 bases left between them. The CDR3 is CASGGPSPNSPLHF. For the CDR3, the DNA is TGTGCCAGCGGAGGTCCTTCCCCTAATTCACCCCTCCACTTT.

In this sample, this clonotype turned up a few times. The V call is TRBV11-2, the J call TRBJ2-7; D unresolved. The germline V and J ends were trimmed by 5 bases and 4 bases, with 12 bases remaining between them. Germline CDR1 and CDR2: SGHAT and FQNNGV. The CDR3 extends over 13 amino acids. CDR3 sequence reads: CASSRLWQYEQYF. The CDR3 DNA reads TGTGCCAGCAGCCGGCTATGGCAGTACGAGCAGTACTTC.

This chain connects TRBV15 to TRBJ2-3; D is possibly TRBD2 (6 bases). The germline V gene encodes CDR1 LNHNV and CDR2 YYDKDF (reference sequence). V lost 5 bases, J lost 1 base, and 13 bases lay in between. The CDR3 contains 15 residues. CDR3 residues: CATSGRDSGTDTQYF. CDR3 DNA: TGTGCCACCAGCGGCCGGGACTCGGGCACAGATACGCAGTATTTT. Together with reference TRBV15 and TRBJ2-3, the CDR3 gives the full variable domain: DAMVIQNPRYQVTQFGKPVTLSCSQTLNHNVMYWYQQKSSQAPKLLFHYYDKDFNNEADTPDNFQSRRPNTSFCFLDIRSPGLGDTAMYLCATSGRDSGTDTQYFGPGTRLTVL.

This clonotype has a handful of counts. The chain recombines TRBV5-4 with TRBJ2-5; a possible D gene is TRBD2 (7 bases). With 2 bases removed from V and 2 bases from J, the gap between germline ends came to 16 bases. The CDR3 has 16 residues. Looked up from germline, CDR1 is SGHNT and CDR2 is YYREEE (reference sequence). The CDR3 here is CASSLQGAGLQETQYF. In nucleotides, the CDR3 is TGTGCCAGCAGCTTACAGGGAGCGGGGTTACAAGAGACCCAGTACTTC.

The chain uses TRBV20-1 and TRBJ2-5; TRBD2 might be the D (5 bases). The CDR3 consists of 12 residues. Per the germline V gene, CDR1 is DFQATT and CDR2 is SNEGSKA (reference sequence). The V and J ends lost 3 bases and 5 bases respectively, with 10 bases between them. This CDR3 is CSASDYSETQYF. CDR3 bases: TGCAGTGCTAGCGACTATTCCGAGACCCAGTACTTC.

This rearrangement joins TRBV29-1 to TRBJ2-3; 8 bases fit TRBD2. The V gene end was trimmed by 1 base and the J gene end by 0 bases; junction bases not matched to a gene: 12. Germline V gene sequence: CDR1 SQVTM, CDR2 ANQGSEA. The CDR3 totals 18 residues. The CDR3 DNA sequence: TGCAGCGTTGAAGGTATTAGCGGGGCGATCGCTAGCACAGATACGCAGTATTTT. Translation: CSVEGISGAIASTDTQYF.

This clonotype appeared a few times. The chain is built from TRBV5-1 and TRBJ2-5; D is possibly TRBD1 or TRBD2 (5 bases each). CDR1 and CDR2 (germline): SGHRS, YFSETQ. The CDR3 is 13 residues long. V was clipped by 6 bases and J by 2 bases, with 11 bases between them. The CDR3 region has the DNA TGCGCCAGCACCGTGGGGGTTCAAGAGACCCAGTACTTC. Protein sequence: CASTVGVQETQYF.

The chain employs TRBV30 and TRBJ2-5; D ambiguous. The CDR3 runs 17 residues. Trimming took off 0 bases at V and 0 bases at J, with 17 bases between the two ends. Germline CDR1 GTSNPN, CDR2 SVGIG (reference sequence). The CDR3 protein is CAWSVGFTRPNQETQYF. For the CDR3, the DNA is TGTGCCTGGAGTGTGGGGTTTACTCGGCCGAACCAAGAGACCCAGTACTTC.

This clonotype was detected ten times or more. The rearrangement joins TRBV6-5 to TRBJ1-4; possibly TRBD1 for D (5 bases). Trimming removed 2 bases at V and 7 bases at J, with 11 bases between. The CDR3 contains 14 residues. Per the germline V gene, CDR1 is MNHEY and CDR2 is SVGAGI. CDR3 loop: CASSYVGGGEKLFF. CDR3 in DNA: TGTGCCAGCAGTTACGTCGGGGGGGGTGAAAAACTGTTTTTT.

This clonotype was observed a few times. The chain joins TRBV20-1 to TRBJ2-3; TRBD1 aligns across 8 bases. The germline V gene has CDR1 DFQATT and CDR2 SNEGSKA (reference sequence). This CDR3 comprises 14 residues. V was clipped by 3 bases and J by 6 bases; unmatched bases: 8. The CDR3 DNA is TGCAGTGCTAGCCCCAGGGGGCGTGGGGATACGCAGTATTTT. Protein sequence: CSASPRGRGDTQYF.

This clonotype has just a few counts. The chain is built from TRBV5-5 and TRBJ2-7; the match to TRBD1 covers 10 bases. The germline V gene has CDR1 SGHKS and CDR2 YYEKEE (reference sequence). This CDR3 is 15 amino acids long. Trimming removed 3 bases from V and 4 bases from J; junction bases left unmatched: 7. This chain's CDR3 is CASSWQGQGNYEQYF. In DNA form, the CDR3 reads TGTGCCAGCAGCTGGCAGGGACAGGGGAATTACGAGCAGTACTTC.

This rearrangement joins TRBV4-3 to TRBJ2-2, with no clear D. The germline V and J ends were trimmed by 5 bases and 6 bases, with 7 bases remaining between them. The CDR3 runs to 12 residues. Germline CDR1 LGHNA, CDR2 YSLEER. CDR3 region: CASSVTSGELFF. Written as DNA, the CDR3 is TGCGCCAGCAGCGTGACGTCCGGGGAGCTGTTTTTT.

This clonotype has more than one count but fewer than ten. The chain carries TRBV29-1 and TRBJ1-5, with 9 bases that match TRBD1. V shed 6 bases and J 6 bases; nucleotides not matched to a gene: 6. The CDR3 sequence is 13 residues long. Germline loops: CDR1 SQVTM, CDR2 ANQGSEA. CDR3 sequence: CSVRDRDFQPQHF. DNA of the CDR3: TGCAGCGTCCGGGACAGGGATTTTCAGCCCCAGCATTTT.

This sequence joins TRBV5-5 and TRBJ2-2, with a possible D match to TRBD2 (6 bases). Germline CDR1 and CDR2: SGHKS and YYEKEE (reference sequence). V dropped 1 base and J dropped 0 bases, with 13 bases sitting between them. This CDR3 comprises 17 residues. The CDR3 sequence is CASSLLSGGPNTGELFF. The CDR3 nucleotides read TGTGCCAGCAGCTTGTTATCCGGGGGACCGAACACCGGGGAGCTGTTTTTT.